This TCR beta chain was recovered during a study of cytomegalovirus exposure and HLA in healthy donors. Study observations and caveats: According to a later analysis, most TCR beta chains associated with CMV appeared HLA-restricted. Analyzed later, association rates of TCRs varied across HLA loci, with DRB1 most and HLA-C fewest. Some TCR beta chains (approximately 180 of them) were listed as cytomegalovirus-associated.

CDR3 length: 15 residues. The V gene's germline CDR1 is MDHEN and CDR2 SYDVKM. V gave up 8 bases and J gave up 4 bases, with 17 bases separating them. This clone has a single count. Its antigen is unidentified. The PCR contained 60 Vbeta and 13 Jbeta primers. Sequencing used immunoSEQ multiplex PCR; TCRdb keeps in-frame clones, though not all of them. Of about 180,000 clones listed, around 80% were seen once; the top ten hold 1%. The sequenced sample consisted of PBMCs. This rearrangement joins TRBV28 to TRBJ1-4; D perhaps matches TRBD1 (6 bases). This clonotype originated in a woman aged 45-60 years in good health and CMV-seropositive. This CDR3 is CASQTDGQINEKLFF. For the CDR3, the DNA is TGTGCCAGCCAAACCGATGGACAGATTAATGAAAAACTGTTTTTT.